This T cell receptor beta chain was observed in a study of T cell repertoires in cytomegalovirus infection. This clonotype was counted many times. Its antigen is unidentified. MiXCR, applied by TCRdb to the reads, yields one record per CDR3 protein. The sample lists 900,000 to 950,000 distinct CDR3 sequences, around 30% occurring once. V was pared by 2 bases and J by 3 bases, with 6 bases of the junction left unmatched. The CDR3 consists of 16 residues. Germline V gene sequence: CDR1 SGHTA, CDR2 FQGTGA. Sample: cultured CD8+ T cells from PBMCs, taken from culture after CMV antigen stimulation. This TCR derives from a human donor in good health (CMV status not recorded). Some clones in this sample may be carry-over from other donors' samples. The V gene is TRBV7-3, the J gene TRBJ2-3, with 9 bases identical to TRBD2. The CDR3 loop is CASSLVRGGRTDTQYF. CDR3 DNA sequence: TGTGCCAGCAGCTTAGTGCGGGGGGGTAGAACAGATACGCAGTATTTT.